One sample yielded the 31 T cell receptor beta chains listed below, sequenced in a study of blood T cell repertoires in COVID-19. Using immunoSEQ multiplex PCR, the repertoire was profiled, and TCRdb retains in-frame clones only, with some absent. The sample records fewer than 150,000 clones, 70% to 85% being singletons. The source material was peripheral blood. These receptor sequences come from an elderly woman in a cohort sampled during active or convalescent COVID-19.

V is TRBV6-5 and J is TRBJ2-5, with 8 bases that match TRBD2. CDR1 is MNHEY, CDR2 SVGAGI, per germline. The CDR3 is 15 amino acids. V shed 7 bases and J 5 bases; nucleotides not matched to a gene: 12. The CDR3 region has the DNA TGTGCCAGCAATCCCGTCCGGGGGGGAGCGGAGACCCAGTACTTC. Its translation: CASNPVRGGAETQYF.

V is TRBV28 and J is TRBJ2-4; TRBD1 might be the D (5 bases). The germline V gene encodes CDR1 MDHEN and CDR2 SYDVKM. This CDR3 region has 16 residues. V lost 4 bases to trimming and J lost 0 bases, with 13 bases between them. The CDR3 loop is CASSSPGRLAKNIQYF. The CDR3 DNA is TGTGCCAGCAGTTCGCCAGGGCGCTTAGCCAAAAACATTCAGTACTTC.

This chain connects TRBV30 to TRBJ2-2, with TRBD1 identical over 8 bases. Germline V gene data show CDR1 as GTSNPN and CDR2 as SVGIG (reference sequence). The CDR3 extends over 14 amino acids. V lost 0 bases and J lost 5; bases outside the gene matches: 2. CDR3 residues: CAWSVTGGTGELFF. The CDR3 nucleotides are TGTGCCTGGAGTGTTACAGGGGGAACCGGGGAGCTGTTTTTT.

The chain links TRBV2 to TRBJ2-7; 7 nucleotides align to TRBD1. CDR1 and CDR2 from the germline V gene are SNHLY and FYNNEI. This CDR3 comprises 15 residues. The V gene end was trimmed by 3 bases and the J gene end by 7 bases; junction bases not matched to a gene: 12. CDR3 sequence: CASSEFGRQGREQYV. DNA of the CDR3: TGTGCCAGCAGTGAGTTCGGCCGACAGGGCAGGGAGCAGTACGTC.

This clone was detected only once. V is TRBV3-1 (or the pseudogene TRBV3-2) and J is TRBJ2-1; 8 nucleotides agree with TRBD2. The CDR3 covers 19 residues. Looked up from germline, CDR1 is LGHDT and CDR2 is YNNKEL (reference sequence). The trim removed 0 bases at V and 4 bases at J, leaving 14 bases unmatched. The CDR3 is CASSQDLPGGMPTYNEQFF. In nucleotides, the CDR3 is TGTGCCAGCAGCCAAGATTTGCCGGGGGGGATGCCAACATACAATGAGCAGTTCTTC.

The V call is TRBV7-8, the J call TRBJ2-7; TRBD1 aligns across 8 bases. The V segment lost 2 bases and the J segment 2 bases; nucleotides outside the gene matches: 2. This CDR3 is built from 14 residues. Germline loops: CDR1 SGHVS, CDR2 FQNEAQ. CDR3: CASSLRTGTYEQYF. DNA for the CDR3: TGTGCCAGCAGCTTACGGACAGGGACCTACGAGCAGTACTTC.

This rearrangement joins TRBV6-6 to TRBJ2-1; D might be TRBD2 (7 bases). V lost 7 bases, J lost 8 bases, and 15 bases lay in between. There are 13 residues in the CDR3. Germline loops: CDR1 MNHNY, CDR2 SVGAGI (reference sequence). The CDR3 region is CASTNRGAYEQFF. The CDR3 coding sequence is TGTGCCAGCACCAACCGGGGGGCATATGAGCAGTTCTTC.

The J gene is TRBJ1-2, the V gene TRBV9; 7 bases line up with TRBD1. The CDR3 is 14 residues long. Trimming cost V 0 bases and J 6 bases; bases outside gene matches: 5. Germline assignment: CDR1 SGDLS and CDR2 YYNGEE. CDR3 nucleotide sequence: TGTGCCAGCAGCGTAGCGGGCAGGGGGAATGGCTACACCTTC. Amino acid sequence: CASSVAGRGNGYTF.

This clone was seen once. CDR3: CASSQEGQLTGGYTF. CDR3 nucleotide sequence: TGTGCCAGCAGCCAAGAGGGACAGCTCACCGGAGGCTACACCTTC. V is TRBV3-1 (or the pseudogene TRBV3-2) and J is TRBJ1-2; 7 bases match TRBD1. The CDR3 has 15 residues. Germline V gene data show CDR1 as LGHDT and CDR2 as YNNKEL (reference sequence). Germline trimming cut 0 bases from V and 8 bases from J; bases unmatched to any gene: 9.

The J gene is TRBJ2-7, the V gene TRBV5-5; 8 positions agree with TRBD1. The CDR3 is made up of 16 amino acids. J was trimmed by 1 base and V by 0 bases; bases with no gene match: 6. Germline loops: CDR1 SGHKS, CDR2 YYEKEE (reference sequence). The CDR3 nucleotides are TGTGCCAGCAGCTTGGGTCAGGGGGCAACATCCTACGAGCAGTACGTC. This sequence encodes CASSLGQGATSYEQYV.

In this sample, this clone turned up once. This chain joins TRBV3-1 (or the pseudogene TRBV3-2) and TRBJ2-7; possible D gene TRBD2, 6 bases. The germline gives CDR1 LGHDT, CDR2 YNNKEL (reference sequence). Trimming removed 3 bases from V and 3 bases from J, with 12 bases in between. There are 14 residues in the CDR3. For the CDR3, the DNA is TGTGCCAGCAGCCATCGGGACTCATTCTACGAGCAGTACTTC. This encodes CASSHRDSFYEQYF.

V usage is TRBV7-3 and J usage is TRBJ2-2; D might be TRBD2 (6 bases). Trimming pared 7 bases from V and 4 bases from J, leaving 13 bases between. Germline V lookup: CDR1 SGHTA, CDR2 FQGTGA. This CDR3 has 14 residues. The CDR3, as DNA: TGTGCCAGCAAGCTGACTAGTCTCACCGGGGAGCTGTTTTTT. Translation gives CASKLTSLTGELFF.

The chain recombines TRBV12-3 or TRBV12-4 with TRBJ2-3; D is perhaps TRBD1 (6 bases). The CDR3 spans 13 residues. V lost 3 bases to trimming and J lost 6 bases, with 10 bases between them. The CDR3 DNA follows: TGTGCCAGCAGTTTGGGCCAGGGGGATACGCAGTATTTT. This codes for CASSLGQGDTQYF.

The chain is built from TRBV28 and TRBJ1-1; D is undetermined. V was clipped by 9 bases and J by 0 bases, with 14 bases between them. The CDR3 is made up of 14 amino acids. Germline CDR1 MDHEN, CDR2 SYDVKM. In DNA form, the CDR3 reads TGTGCCAGTTGCTTCGGACTGCTGAACACTGAAGCTTTCTTT. Amino acid sequence: CASCFGLLNTEAFF.

J is TRBJ2-7 and V is TRBV12-3 or TRBV12-4; D may be TRBD2 (5 bases). V was trimmed by 5 bases and J by 5 bases, leaving 7 bases between them. The CDR3 totals 11 residues. CDR3 sequence reads: CASSDGDEQYF. The CDR3 DNA sequence: TGTGCCAGCAGTGACGGGGACGAGCAGTACTTC.

The chain links TRBV18 to TRBJ1-5; tentative D call: TRBD1 (5 bases). With 1 base removed from V and 7 bases from J, the gap between germline ends came to 11 bases. The CDR3 runs 14 residues. CDR1 and CDR2 from the germline V gene are KGHSH and LQKENI. This CDR3 is CASSPQGEGQPQHF. The CDR3 DNA reads TGTGCCAGCTCACCACAAGGGGAGGGACAGCCCCAGCATTTT. Full variable domain (outside the CDR3, taken from reference TRBV18 and TRBJ1-5): NAGVMQNPRHLVRRRGQEARLRCSPMKGHSHVYWYRQLPEEGLKFMVYLQKENIIDESGMPKERFSAEFPKEGPSILRIQQVVRGDSAAYFCASSPQGEGQPQHFGDGTRLSIL.

This clone is a singleton in its sample. The chain couples TRBV2 to TRBJ2-5, with TRBD2 identical over 10 bases. Germline V lookup: CDR1 SNHLY, CDR2 FYNNEI. The CDR3 is 16 amino acids. V gave up 1 base and J gave up 3 bases; unmatched junction bases: 5. CDR3 DNA sequence: TGTGCCAGCAGTGAAGATAGCGGGGGGATGAAAGAGACCCAGTACTTC. This sequence encodes CASSEDSGGMKETQYF.

This clone has more than one count but fewer than ten. This chain connects TRBV7-6 to TRBJ2-3; TRBD2 matches 11 bases. The trim removed 1 base at V and 2 bases at J, leaving 2 bases unmatched. The length of the CDR3 is 16 residues. Germline CDR1 SGHVS, CDR2 FNYEAQ. In nucleotides, the CDR3 is TGTGCCAGCAGCTTAGAACTAGCGGGGGCCACAGATACGCAGTATTTT. This encodes CASSLELAGATDTQYF.

The V call is TRBV20-1, the J call TRBJ2-3; a possible D gene is TRBD2 (5 bases). The CDR3 is made up of 12 amino acids. The V gene's germline CDR1 is DFQATT and CDR2 SNEGSKA (reference sequence). Trimming cost V 3 bases and J 4 bases, with 8 bases left between them. This CDR3 is CSASRGPDTQYF. The CDR3 bases are TGCAGTGCTAGTCGGGGTCCAGATACGCAGTATTTT.

The rearrangement joins TRBV7-9 to TRBJ1-4; 7 bases align to TRBD1. CDR3 length: 17 residues. Germline loops: CDR1 SEHNR, CDR2 FQNEAQ (reference sequence). With V trimmed by 2 bases and J by 0 bases, 6 bases remained unmatched. DNA of the CDR3: TGTGCCAGCAGCTTAAGAGGAGGGACAGCAACTAATGAAAAACTGTTTTTT. It codes for CASSLRGGTATNEKLFF.

The chain uses TRBV7-2 and TRBJ1-1; the D is unclear. Trimming removed 2 bases from V and 4 bases from J, with 5 bases in between. There are 12 residues in the CDR3. CDR1 is SGHTA and CDR2 is FQGNSA in the germline V gene. The CDR3 spells CASSLLSTEAFF. DNA for the CDR3: TGTGCCAGCAGCTTACTTTCCACTGAAGCTTTCTTT.

This chain links TRBV5-1 with TRBJ2-3; 8 bases agree with TRBD2. Per germline, CDR1 SGHRS and CDR2 YFSETQ. The CDR3 contains 13 residues. Germline trimming cut 6 bases from V and 5 bases from J; bases unmatched to any gene: 5. The CDR3 sequence is CASKRGTLDTQYF. Written as DNA, the CDR3 is TGCGCCAGCAAGCGGGGGACATTAGATACGCAGTATTTT.

This chain connects TRBV28 to TRBJ2-5, with 7 bases aligning to TRBD2. This CDR3 spans 15 amino acids. After removal of 7 bases from V and 2 bases from J, the junction contained 10 bases not matched to a gene. The germline CDR1 and CDR2 sequences are MDHEN and SYDVKM. CDR3 region: CASKPRDYRQETQYF. CDR3 nucleotides: TGTGCCAGCAAGCCCCGGGACTATAGACAAGAGACCCAGTACTTC.

This chain links TRBV3-1 (or the pseudogene TRBV3-2) with TRBJ2-3; possible D gene TRBD1, 6 bases. Trimming took 4 bases from V and 6 from J, leaving 14 bases between them. Germline V gene lookup returns CDR1 LGHDT and CDR2 YNNKEL (reference sequence). The CDR3 contains 14 residues. CDR3 coding DNA: TGTGCCAGCAGCCTGCGAGGGACATCGGATACGCAGTATTTT. Residues: CASSLRGTSDTQYF.

The V call is TRBV29-1, the J call TRBJ2-3, with D perhaps TRBD1 (6 bases). Germline V gene lookup returns CDR1 SQVTM and CDR2 ANQGSEA. V was clipped by 4 bases and J by 0 bases, with 8 bases between them. This CDR3 has 13 residues. Written as DNA, the CDR3 is TGCAGCGTTGGAACAGGGAGCACAGATACGCAGTATTTT. This sequence encodes CSVGTGSTDTQYF.

V usage is TRBV9 and J usage is TRBJ1-4, with TRBD1 as a possible D gene (5 bases). The CDR3 is 16 amino acids. Per germline, CDR1 SGDLS and CDR2 YYNGEE. V lost 0 bases, J lost 7 bases, and 16 bases lay in between. The CDR3 spells CASSVDGVSGGEKLFF. CDR3 nucleotides: TGTGCCAGCAGCGTAGATGGGGTCTCGGGGGGTGAAAAACTGTTTTTT.

The chain has TRBV28 and TRBJ1-1; 9 positions agree with TRBD1. The CDR3 length is 15 residues. CDR1 MDHEN and CDR2 SYDVKM come from the germline V gene. Losses at the gene ends were 2 bases for V and 10 bases for J; bases not matched to a gene: 11. DNA of the CDR3: TGTGCCAGCAGTTTAGATGGGACAGGGAGATCGGGAGCTTTCTTT. This gives the protein CASSLDGTGRSGAFF.

In DNA form, the CDR3 reads TGCGCCAGCAGCCAAACTAGCGGGGGCGCAGATACGCAGTATTTT. Residues: CASSQTSGGADTQYF. The V gene is TRBV23-1, the J gene TRBJ2-3; TRBD2 agrees at 11 bases. TRBV23-1 qualifies as an ORF whose function is uncertain. CDR3 length equals 15 residues. Trimming at V came to 6 bases and at J to 4 bases, leaving 6 bases not matched to a gene.

This sequence joins TRBV14 and TRBJ2-5; no reliable D call. This CDR3 has 15 amino acids. Germline values: CDR1 SGHDN, CDR2 FVKESK. Trimming cost V 2 bases and J 2 bases, with 12 bases left between them. The CDR3 DNA reads TGTGCCAGCAGCCAACAACCCCAACTTCAAGAGACCCAGTACTTC. Translated, it gives CASSQQPQLQETQYF.

The sample holds a few counts of this clone. In DNA, the CDR3 is TGTGCCAGCAGGCCTAGCGGGGGCCGGGTTTTTGAGCAGTTCTTC. Encoded protein: CASRPSGGRVFEQFF. J is TRBJ2-1 and V is TRBV6-5; 10 bases map to TRBD2. From germline, CDR1 is MNHEY and CDR2 SVGAGI. The CDR3 runs 15 residues. V trimming: 6 bases; J trimming: 9 bases; junction bases outside the gene matches: 11.

The chain uses TRBV27 and TRBJ1-2, with D tentatively TRBD1 (5 bases). V shed 8 bases and J shed 4 bases, with 23 bases lying between them. Per germline, CDR1 MNHEY and CDR2 SMNVEV (reference sequence). The CDR3 has 16 amino acids. The DNA of the CDR3 is TGTGCCAGCTACTCCCCTGGGGGGTATGGGGGCTATGGCTACACCTTC. It is translated as CASYSPGGYGGYGYTF.